Below are 13 T cell receptor beta chains sequenced from a single sample in a study of PD-1 blockade in classical Hodgkin lymphoma. The assay was immunoSEQ multiplex PCR, and TCRdb's table has in-frame clones only and misses some. The sample includes 10,000 or so clones, roughly 84% of them seen just once. Regarding time point: cycle 4 day 1 (C4D1), after more than five weeks of nivolumab. Every single patient, without exception, relapsed after autologous stem cell transplantation, and brentuximab vedotin exposure varied. Negative selection with magnetic separation was used to purify CD4+ T cells from thawed PBMCs. The sequences come from CD4+ T cells from blood, collected before the fourth cycle of nivolumab. The receptor source for this set is a human donor with classical Hodgkin lymphoma.

The rearrangement joins TRBV18 to TRBJ2-3, with 8 nucleotides matching TRBD1. Germline CDR1 reads KGHSH; CDR2 reads LQKENI. This CDR3 is 15 amino acids long. The ends lost 3 bases at V and 0 bases at J; junction bases unmatched: 2. The CDR3: CASSPGQVSTDTQYF. CDR3 coding DNA: TGTGCCAGCTCACCGGGACAGGTTAGCACAGATACGCAGTATTTT.

This clone was seen more than once but under ten times. The chain links TRBV9 to TRBJ2-1; 8 bases fit TRBD2. J was trimmed by 8 bases and V by 4 bases; bases with no gene match: 20. The CDR3 sequence is 18 residues long. Germline V gene data show CDR1 as SGDLS and CDR2 as YYNGEE. Here the CDR3 DNA reads TGTGCCAGCAGCCTAGGGGCGGCTAGCGGGCCCCTAGGGGATGAGCAGTTCTTC. This gives the protein CASSLGAASGPLGDEQFF. Variable domain in full (rest from reference TRBV9 and TRBJ2-1): DSGVTQTPKHLITATGQRVTLRCSPRSGDLSVYWYQQSLDQGLQFLIQYYNGEERAKGNILERFSAQQFPDLHSELNLSSLELGDSALYFCASSLGAASGPLGDEQFFGPGTRLTVL.

The V gene is TRBV6-1, the J gene TRBJ2-5, with 10 positions matching TRBD2. V was clipped by 4 bases and J by 4 bases; unmatched bases: 9. This CDR3 has 16 residues. Germline V lookup: CDR1 MNHNS, CDR2 SASEGT. The CDR3 DNA follows: TGTGCCAGCAGTGTTCGCGGACTAGCGGATCGAGAGACCCAGTACTTC. Residues: CASSVRGLADRETQYF.

This clone came up once. The V and J genes are TRBV9 and TRBJ2-2, with TRBD2 matching over 8 bases. J gave up 3 bases and V 3 bases, and 16 bases lay outside the gene matches. The CDR3 consists of 19 residues. Germline values: CDR1 SGDLS, CDR2 YYNGEE. The CDR3 bases are TGTGCCAGCAGCGGAGGGGTAGCGGGGCAGTTGGGCCACACCGGGGAGCTGTTTTTT. Translating gives CASSGGVAGQLGHTGELFF.

V is TRBV7-2 and J is TRBJ2-5; D unclear. This CDR3 comprises 13 residues. Germline V CDR1 and CDR2: SGHTA, FQGNSA. V was clipped by 1 base and J by 5 bases, with 8 bases between them. The CDR3 reads CASSLGQHETQYF. The DNA of the CDR3 is TGTGCCAGCAGCTTAGGCCAGCATGAGACCCAGTACTTC.

The genes are TRBV18 and TRBJ2-7; 9 bases map to TRBD1. V gave up 1 base and J gave up 2 bases; unmatched junction bases: 15. CDR1 is KGHSH, CDR2 LQKENI, per germline. The CDR3 extends over 19 amino acids. The chain's CDR3 is CASSPQTGTGPLSTYEQYF. CDR3 DNA sequence: TGTGCCAGCTCACCACAAACCGGGACAGGGCCCCTCTCGACCTACGAGCAGTACTTC.

The rearrangement links TRBV19 to TRBJ1-1; 7 bases agree with TRBD1. V lost 5 bases to trimming and J lost 4 bases; unmatched junction nucleotides: 10. The CDR3 is 15 amino acids. Germline CDR1 reads LNHDA; CDR2 reads SQIVND (reference sequence). The chain's CDR3 is CASSPRQGWSTEAFF. The CDR3 DNA follows: TGTGCCAGTAGTCCACGACAGGGCTGGAGCACTGAAGCTTTCTTT.

The DNA for the CDR3 is TGTGCCTGGAGCAGAAGGCCGGGGGGCGAGCCCCAGCATTTT. Translation: CAWSRRPGGEPQHF. V usage is TRBV30 and J usage is TRBJ1-5; D may be TRBD1 (6 bases). V was shortened by 3 bases and J by 8 bases, with 17 bases between the two germline ends. The CDR3 spans 14 residues. Germline lookup yields CDR1 GTSNPN and CDR2 SVGIG (reference sequence).

V is TRBV10-3 and J is TRBJ1-5, with 10 bases that match TRBD1. The CDR3 has 17 amino acids. The germline V gene has CDR1 ENHRY and CDR2 SYGVKD. The ends lost 2 bases at V and 4 bases at J; junction bases unmatched: 8. The CDR3 coding sequence is TGTGCCATCAGTGAGGGGGCGGACAGGGGGTTTAATCAGCCCCAGCATTTT. It translates to CAISEGADRGFNQPQHF.

This clone appeared a few times. J is TRBJ2-2 and V is TRBV25-1, with 8 bases lining up with TRBD1. V shed 4 bases, J shed 3 bases, and the junction held 1 base outside the gene matches. Germline V gene sequence: CDR1 MGHDK, CDR2 SYGVNS. CDR3 length: 14 amino acids. The CDR3: CASSGTGYTGELFF. For the CDR3, the DNA is TGTGCCAGCAGTGGGACAGGGTACACCGGGGAGCTGTTTTTT.

J is TRBJ2-7 and V is TRBV19; 10 nucleotides line up with TRBD1. The CDR3 totals 13 residues. Germline V CDR1 and CDR2: LNHDA, SQIVND (reference sequence). V shed 4 bases, J shed 3 bases, and the junction held 0 bases outside the gene matches. The CDR3 spells CASSRTGGYEQYF. The CDR3 DNA is TGTGCCAGTAGTAGGACAGGGGGCTACGAGCAGTACTTC. Full variable domain (outside the CDR3, taken from reference TRBV19 and TRBJ2-7): DGGITQSPKYLFRKEGQNVTLSCEQNLNHDAMYWYRQDPGQGLRLIYYSQIVNDFQKGDIAEGYSVSREKKESFPLTVTSAQKNPTAFYLCASSRTGGYEQYFGPGTRLTVT.

The rearrangement uses TRBV2 and TRBJ1-1, with D hard to call. CDR3 size: 11 residues. Trimming removed 6 bases from V and 8 bases from J, with 10 bases in between. Germline CDR1 is SNHLY and CDR2 is FYNNEI. DNA of the CDR3: TGTGCCAGCAGCCCCTTAGGAGAAGCTTTCTTT. Its translation: CASSPLGEAFF. The full variable domain, completed using reference TRBV2 and TRBJ1-1, is EPEVTQTPSHQVTQMGQEVILRCVPISNHLYFYWYRQILGQKVEFLVSFYNNEISEKSEIFDDQFSVERPDGSNFTLKIRSTKLEDSAMYFCASSPLGEAFFGQGTRLTVV.

This chain uses TRBV11-2 with TRBJ2-5; perhaps TRBD2 as D (6 bases). Trimming took 8 bases from V and 5 from J, leaving 18 bases between them. Germline V gene sequence: CDR1 SGHAT, CDR2 FQNNGV. The CDR3 spans 14 residues. The CDR3 region has the DNA TGTGCCAGCCGCCGACCCGCACGGGGGGAGACCCAGTACTTC. Its translation: CASRRPARGETQYF.